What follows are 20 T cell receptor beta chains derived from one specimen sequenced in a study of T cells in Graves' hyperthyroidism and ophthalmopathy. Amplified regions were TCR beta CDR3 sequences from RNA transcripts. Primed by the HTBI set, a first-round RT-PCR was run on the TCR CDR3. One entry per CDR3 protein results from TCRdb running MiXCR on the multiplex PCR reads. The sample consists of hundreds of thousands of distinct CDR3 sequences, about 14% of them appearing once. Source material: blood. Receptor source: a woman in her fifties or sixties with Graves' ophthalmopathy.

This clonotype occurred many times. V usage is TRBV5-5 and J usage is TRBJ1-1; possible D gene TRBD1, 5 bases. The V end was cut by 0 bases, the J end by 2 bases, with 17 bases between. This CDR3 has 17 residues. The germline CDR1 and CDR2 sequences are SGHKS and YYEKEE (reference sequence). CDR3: CASSLGVRADGNTEAFF. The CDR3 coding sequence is TGTGCCAGCAGCTTGGGGGTCAGGGCGGATGGAAACACTGAAGCTTTCTTT. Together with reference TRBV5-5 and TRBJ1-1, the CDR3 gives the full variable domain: DAGVTQSPTHLIKTRGQQVTLRCSPISGHKSVSWYQQVLGQGPQFIFQYYEKEERGRGNFPDRFSARQFPNYSSELNVNALLLGDSALYLCASSLGVRADGNTEAFFGQGTRLTVV.

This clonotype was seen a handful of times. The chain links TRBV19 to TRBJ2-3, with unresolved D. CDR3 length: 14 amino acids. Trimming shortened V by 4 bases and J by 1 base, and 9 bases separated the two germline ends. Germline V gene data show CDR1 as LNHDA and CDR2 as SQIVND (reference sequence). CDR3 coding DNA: TGTGCCAGTAGTACCAGCCTCCGCACAGATACGCAGTATTTT. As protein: CASSTSLRTDTQYF.

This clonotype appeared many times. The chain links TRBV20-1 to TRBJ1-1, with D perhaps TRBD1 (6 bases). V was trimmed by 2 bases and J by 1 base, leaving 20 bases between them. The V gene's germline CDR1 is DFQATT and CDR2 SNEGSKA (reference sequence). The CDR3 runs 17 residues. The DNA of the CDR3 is TGCAGTGCTAGAACCTTACCGGGACACCAAACGAACACTGAAGCTTTCTTT. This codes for CSARTLPGHQTNTEAFF.

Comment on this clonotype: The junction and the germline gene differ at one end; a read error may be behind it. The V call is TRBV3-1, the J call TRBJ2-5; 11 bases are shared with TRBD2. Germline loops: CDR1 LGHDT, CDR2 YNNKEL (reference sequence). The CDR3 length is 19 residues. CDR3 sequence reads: CVSSPWLGSSGRMEETQYF. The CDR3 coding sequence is TGTGTCAGCAGCCCCTGGTTGGGCTCTAGCGGGAGGATGGAAGAGACCCAGTACTTC.

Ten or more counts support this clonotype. The CDR3 bases are TGTGCCAGCAGTTTCAGACCTCCTCAGGGGTACAATCAGCCCCAGCATTTT. It yields the protein CASSFRPPQGYNQPQHF. The rearrangement joins TRBV28 to TRBJ1-5, with D tentatively TRBD1 (6 bases). Germline lookup yields CDR1 MDHEN and CDR2 SYDVKM. Trimming pared 3 bases from V and 3 bases from J, leaving 18 bases between. This CDR3 is 17 amino acids long.

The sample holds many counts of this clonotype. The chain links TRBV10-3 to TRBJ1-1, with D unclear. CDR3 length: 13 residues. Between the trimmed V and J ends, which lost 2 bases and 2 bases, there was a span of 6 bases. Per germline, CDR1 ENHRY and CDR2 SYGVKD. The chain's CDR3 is CAISEVRNTEAFF. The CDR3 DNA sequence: TGTGCCATCAGTGAGGTCAGAAACACTGAAGCTTTCTTT.

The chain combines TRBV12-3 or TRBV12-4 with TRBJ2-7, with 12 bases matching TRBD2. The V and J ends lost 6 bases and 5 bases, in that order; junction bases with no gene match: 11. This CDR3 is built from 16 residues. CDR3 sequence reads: CASRVTSGRLFDEQYF. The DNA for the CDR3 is TGTGCCAGCAGAGTGACTAGCGGGAGATTATTTGACGAGCAGTACTTC.

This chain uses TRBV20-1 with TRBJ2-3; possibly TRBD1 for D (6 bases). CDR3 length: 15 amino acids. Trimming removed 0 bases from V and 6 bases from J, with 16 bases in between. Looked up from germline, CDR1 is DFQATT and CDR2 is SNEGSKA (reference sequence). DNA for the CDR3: TGCAGTGCTAGAGATTGGAAGGGGGAGCTGGATACGCAGTATTTT. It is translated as CSARDWKGELDTQYF.

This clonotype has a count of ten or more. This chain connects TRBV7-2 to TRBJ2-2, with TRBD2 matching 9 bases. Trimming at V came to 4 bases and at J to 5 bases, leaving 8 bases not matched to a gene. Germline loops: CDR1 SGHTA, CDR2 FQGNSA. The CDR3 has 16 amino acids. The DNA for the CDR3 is TGTGCCAGCAGCTCAAACCACCTAGCGGGAACCGGGGAGCTGTTTTTT. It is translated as CASSSNHLAGTGELFF.

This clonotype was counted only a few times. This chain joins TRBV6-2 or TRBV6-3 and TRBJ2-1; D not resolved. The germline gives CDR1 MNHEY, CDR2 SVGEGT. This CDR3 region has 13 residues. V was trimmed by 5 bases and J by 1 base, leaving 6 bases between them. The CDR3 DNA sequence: TGTGCCAGCAGTCAACTATCCTACAATGAGCAGTTCTTC. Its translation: CASSQLSYNEQFF.

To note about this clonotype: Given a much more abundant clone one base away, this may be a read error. The CDR3 DNA sequence: TGTGCCAGCAGTGCCGCGACCTCGACAGGGGATGAAGCTTTCTTT. This translates into CASSAATSTGDEAFF. The V gene is TRBV28, the J gene TRBJ1-1, with 8 bases aligning to TRBD1. The length of the CDR3 is 15 residues. Germline values: CDR1 MDHEN, CDR2 SYDVKM. The J segment lost 7 bases and the V segment lost 5 bases, leaving 12 bases of the junction unmatched. Looking up the rest from reference TRBV28 and TRBJ1-1 gives the full variable domain: DVKVTQSSRYLVKRTGEKVFLECVQDMDHENMFWYRQDPGLGLRLIYFSYDVKMKEKGDIPEGYSVSREKKERFSLILESASTNQTSMYLCASSAATSTGDEAFFGQGTRLTVV.

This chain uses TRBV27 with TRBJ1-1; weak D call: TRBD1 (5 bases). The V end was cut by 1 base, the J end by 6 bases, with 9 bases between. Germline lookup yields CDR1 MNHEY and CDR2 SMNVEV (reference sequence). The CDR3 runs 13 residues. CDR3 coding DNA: TGTGCCAGCAGTTTATTGGGGGGACCTGAAGCTTTCTTT. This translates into CASSLLGGPEAFF.

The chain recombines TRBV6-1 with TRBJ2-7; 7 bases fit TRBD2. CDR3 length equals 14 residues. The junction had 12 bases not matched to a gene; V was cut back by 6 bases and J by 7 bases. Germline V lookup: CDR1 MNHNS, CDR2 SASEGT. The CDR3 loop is CASRPGEGLGEQYF. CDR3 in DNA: TGTGCCAGCAGGCCGGGGGAGGGTCTTGGAGAGCAGTACTTC.

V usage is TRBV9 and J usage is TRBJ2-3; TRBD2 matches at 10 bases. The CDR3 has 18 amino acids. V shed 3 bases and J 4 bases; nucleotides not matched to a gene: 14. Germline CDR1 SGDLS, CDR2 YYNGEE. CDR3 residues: CASSGNPTAGGGADTQYF. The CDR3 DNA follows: TGTGCCAGCAGCGGTAACCCCACAGCGGGAGGGGGGGCAGATACGCAGTATTTT.

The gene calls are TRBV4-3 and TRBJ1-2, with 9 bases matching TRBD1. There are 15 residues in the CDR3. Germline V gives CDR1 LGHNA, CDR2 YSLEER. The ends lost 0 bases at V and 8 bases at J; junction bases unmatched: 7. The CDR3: CASSQDYGTGRGYTF. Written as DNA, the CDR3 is TGCGCCAGCAGCCAAGATTACGGGACAGGGAGAGGCTACACCTTC.

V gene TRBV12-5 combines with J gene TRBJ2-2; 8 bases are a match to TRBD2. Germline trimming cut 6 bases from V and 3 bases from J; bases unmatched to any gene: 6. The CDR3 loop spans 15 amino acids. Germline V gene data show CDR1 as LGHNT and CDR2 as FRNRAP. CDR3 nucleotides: TGTGCTAGTGGATTAGCGGGGTCTCACACCGGGGAGCTGTTTTTT. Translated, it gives CASGLAGSHTGELFF.

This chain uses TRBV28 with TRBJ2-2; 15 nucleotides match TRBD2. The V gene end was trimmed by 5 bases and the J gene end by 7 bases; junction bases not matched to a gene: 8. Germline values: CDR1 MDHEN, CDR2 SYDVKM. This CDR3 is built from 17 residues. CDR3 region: CASSSRTSGRALGELFF. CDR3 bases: TGTGCCAGCAGTAGCCGGACTAGCGGGAGGGCCCTCGGGGAGCTGTTTTTT. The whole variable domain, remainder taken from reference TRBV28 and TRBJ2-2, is DVKVTQSSRYLVKRTGEKVFLECVQDMDHENMFWYRQDPGLGLRLIYFSYDVKMKEKGDIPEGYSVSREKKERFSLILESASTNQTSMYLCASSSRTSGRALGELFFGEGSRLTVL.

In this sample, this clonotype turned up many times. The CDR3 loop is CSATPLQRSSYNEQFF. In nucleotides, the CDR3 is TGCAGTGCGACACCTCTCCAGCGAAGCTCCTACAATGAGCAGTTCTTC. The rearrangement joins TRBV20-1 to TRBJ2-1; D not certain. Deletions cut 6 bases from V and 0 bases from J, with 18 bases between. Germline assignment: CDR1 DFQATT and CDR2 SNEGSKA (reference sequence). The CDR3 sequence is 16 residues long.

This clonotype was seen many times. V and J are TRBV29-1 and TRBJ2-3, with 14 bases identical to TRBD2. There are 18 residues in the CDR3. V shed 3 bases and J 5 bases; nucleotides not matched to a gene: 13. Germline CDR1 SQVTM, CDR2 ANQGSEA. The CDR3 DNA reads TGCAGCGTTGACACCGGGACTAGCGGGAGATTCTTGGTAGATACGCAGTATTTT. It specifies CSVDTGTSGRFLVDTQYF.

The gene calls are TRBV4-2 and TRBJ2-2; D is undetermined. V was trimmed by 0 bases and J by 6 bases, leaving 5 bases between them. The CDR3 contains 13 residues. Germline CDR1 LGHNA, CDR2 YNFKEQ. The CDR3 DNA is TGTGCCAGCAGCCAAGAGGTCCCCGGGGAGCTGTTTTTT. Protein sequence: CASSQEVPGELFF.